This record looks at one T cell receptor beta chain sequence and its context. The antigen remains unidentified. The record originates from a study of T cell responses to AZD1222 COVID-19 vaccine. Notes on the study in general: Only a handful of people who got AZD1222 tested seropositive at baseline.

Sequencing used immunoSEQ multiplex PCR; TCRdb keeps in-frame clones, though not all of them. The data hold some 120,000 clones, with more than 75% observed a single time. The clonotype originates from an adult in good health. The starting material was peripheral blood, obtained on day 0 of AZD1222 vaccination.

The CDR3 nucleotides are TGTGCCAGCAGCCCGGGACAGGGGTTAGGTCCCCTCCACTTT. This gives the protein CASSPGQGLGPLHF. The J gene is TRBJ1-6, the V gene TRBV3-1 (or the pseudogene TRBV3-2); 10 bases are a match to TRBD1. Trimming at V came to 4 bases and at J to 13 bases, leaving 7 bases not matched to a gene. CDR3 length equals 14 residues. The germline V gene encodes CDR1 LGHDT and CDR2 YNNKEL (reference sequence).